These 29 T cell receptor beta chains share one sample of origin, sequenced in a study of T cells in Graves' hyperthyroidism and ophthalmopathy. The TCR beta CDR3 regions underwent amplification using RNA transcripts as the source. The HTBI primer set was used in a first-round RT-PCR of the TCR CDR3. MiXCR, run by TCRdb on the multiplex PCR reads, gives a single entry per CDR3 protein. The table records 500,000 to 800,000 distinct CDR3 sequences, roughly 46% of them present only once. The sequencing sample was made of peripheral blood or thyroid tissue (not recorded which). These receptor sequences come from an adult man with Graves' disease, either hyperthyroidism or ophthalmopathy (not recorded which).

The chain joins TRBV29-1 to TRBJ2-5, with 9 bases identical to TRBD1. The V segment lost 3 bases and the J segment 4 bases; nucleotides outside the gene matches: 6. CDR1 is SQVTM, CDR2 ANQGSEA, per germline. This CDR3 contains 14 residues. CDR3 amino acids: CSVDKGQGGETQYF. DNA for the CDR3: TGCAGCGTTGATAAGGGACAGGGAGGAGAGACCCAGTACTTC.

This clonotype was observed many times. This chain joins TRBV10-3 and TRBJ1-2, with 9 positions matching TRBD1. The CDR3 runs 13 residues. Germline V gene data show CDR1 as ENHRY and CDR2 as SYGVKD. J gave up 4 bases and V 4 bases, and 1 base lay outside the gene matches. In DNA, the CDR3 is TGTGCCATCAGTGGGGACAGGGTCTATGGCTACACCTTC. Translated, it gives CAISGDRVYGYTF.

The chain links TRBV24-1 to TRBJ2-5; D not resolved. CDR1 is KGHDR and CDR2 is SFDVKD in the germline V gene. Between the trimmed V and J ends, which lost 3 bases and 5 bases, there was a span of 12 bases. This CDR3 has 14 amino acids. The CDR3 nucleotides are TGTGCCACCAGTGATGCTACAGCCTCGGAGACCCAGTACTTC. Amino acid sequence: CATSDATASETQYF.

This clonotype was picked up one time. V usage is TRBV16 and J usage is TRBJ1-1; D gene unclear. CDR1 and CDR2 (germline): KGHSY, FQNENV. Trimming cost V 7 bases and J 1 base, with 10 bases left between them. CDR3 size: 13 residues. The CDR3 DNA follows: TGTGCCAGCAACATGGCACAGAACACTGAAGCTTTCTTT. This encodes CASNMAQNTEAFF.

This clonotype was counted at least ten times. This chain uses TRBV7-6 with TRBJ2-7; tentative D call: TRBD1 (6 bases). Germline lookup yields CDR1 SGHVS and CDR2 FNYEAQ. V lost 3 bases and J lost 5, with 11 bases in between. The CDR3 has 13 amino acids. The CDR3 sequence is CASSFPGDNEQYF. DNA for the CDR3: TGTGCCAGCAGCTTCCCAGGGGATAACGAGCAGTACTTC.

A note on this clonotype: One junction end disagrees with the germline gene, perhaps due to a read error. The rearrangement uses TRBV20-1 and TRBJ1-6, with 8 bases lining up with TRBD1. Germline V CDR1 and CDR2: DFQATT, SNEGSKA (reference sequence). This CDR3 region has 13 residues. This CDR3 reads CSAGETGVPPLHF. The CDR3 DNA reads TGCAGTGCTGGAGAGACAGGGGTCCCTCCCCTCCACTTT.

This clonotype has a count of ten or more. V gene TRBV10-2 combines with J gene TRBJ1-6; possibly TRBD1 for D (5 bases). The germline gives CDR1 WSHSY, CDR2 SAAADI. V shed 3 bases and J shed 5 bases, with 8 bases lying between them. The length of the CDR3 is 14 residues. The DNA for the CDR3 is TGCGCCAGCAGTGAAGCAGGGAATAATTCACCCCTCCACTTT. It codes for CASSEAGNNSPLHF.

CDR3 nucleotide sequence: TGCAGTGCTGGGTCGGACGGGACACTCTACGAGCAGTACTTC. Translation: CSAGSDGTLYEQYF. The genes are TRBV20-1 and TRBJ2-7; D is possibly TRBD1 (6 bases). Germline loops: CDR1 DFQATT, CDR2 SNEGSKA (reference sequence). The V and J ends lost 5 bases and 3 bases respectively, with 17 bases between them. CDR3 length equals 14 residues.

Remarks on this clonotype: A junction boundary mismatches the germline segment, possibly from a read error. The chain uses TRBV7-9 and TRBJ2-7; 14 positions match TRBD2. Germline CDR1 reads SEHNR; CDR2 reads FQNEAQ (reference sequence). This CDR3 has 15 amino acids. The CDR3 DNA is TGTGCCAGCAGCTGGGGACTAGCGGGAGTCCACGAGCAGTGCTTC. Translating gives CASSWGLAGVHEQCF.

The rearrangement uses TRBV29-1 and TRBJ2-5; TRBD1 aligns across 8 bases. This CDR3 has 11 residues. Germline CDR1 reads SQVTM; CDR2 reads ANQGSEA. The J segment lost 5 bases and the V segment lost 8 bases, leaving 4 bases of the junction unmatched. Here the CDR3 reads CSPRDRETQYF. CDR3 sequence (DNA): TGCAGCCCCCGGGACAGGGAGACCCAGTACTTC.

Note on this clonotype: Given a much more abundant clone one base away, this may be a read error. V gene TRBV7-9 combines with J gene TRBJ1-5; D is perhaps TRBD1 (6 bases). The CDR3 length is 14 residues. The V and J ends lost 5 bases and 7 bases respectively, with 15 bases between them. CDR1 SEHNR and CDR2 FQNEAQ come from the germline V gene (reference sequence). The CDR3 nucleotides read TGTGCCAGCAGCCCCGGCCTTCAGGGGCAGCCCCAGCATTTT. Protein product: CASSPGLQGQPQHF.

This clonotype showed up many times. The chain combines TRBV25-1 with TRBJ1-4; 9 nucleotides agree with TRBD1. Germline CDR1 and CDR2: MGHDK and SYGVNS. The CDR3 loop spans 14 amino acids. Unmatched junction bases numbered 5, after V lost 4 bases and J lost 8 bases. The CDR3 here is CASSVGQGQEKLFF. The DNA for the CDR3 is TGTGCCAGCAGTGTCGGACAGGGGCAGGAAAAACTGTTTTTT.

This chain uses TRBV6-2 or TRBV6-3 with TRBJ1-3; D uncertain. Trimming removed 8 bases from V and 0 bases from J, with 8 bases in between. This CDR3 has 13 amino acids. The germline CDR1 and CDR2 sequences are MNHEY and SVGEGT. CDR3 sequence: CASFSYSGNTIYF. CDR3 nucleotides: TGTGCCAGCTTCTCATACTCTGGAAACACCATATATTTT.

A note on this clonotype: A clone one base away is much larger, so this may be a read error. This rearrangement joins TRBV25-1 to TRBJ2-5, with 7 bases aligning to TRBD1. The CDR3 is made up of 16 amino acids. Germline-derived CDR1 and CDR2 are MGHDK and SYGVNS. DNA of the CDR3: TGTGTCACCAGTGATTTCACGGGACAGTTACAAGAGACCCAGTACTTC. Protein sequence: CVTSDFTGQLQETQYF.

This clonotype was observed at least ten times. The chain couples TRBV7-8 to TRBJ1-5; D perhaps matches TRBD1 (5 bases). CDR1 is SGHVS and CDR2 is FQNEAQ in the germline V gene. The V end lost 1 base, the J end lost 2 bases, and 12 bases lay between the germline ends. The CDR3 is 16 residues long. CDR3 nucleotide sequence: TGTGCCAGCAGCTTAGGGAGAGGGGTGGGCAATCAGCCCCAGCATTTT. As protein: CASSLGRGVGNQPQHF.

V is TRBV7-2 and J is TRBJ1-2; 9 bases are a match to TRBD1. Germline V CDR1 and CDR2: SGHTA, FQGNSA. There are 15 residues in the CDR3. The trim removed 5 bases at V and 4 bases at J, leaving 8 bases unmatched. The CDR3 region is CASSLRLGQGYGYTF. CDR3 coding DNA: TGTGCCAGCAGCCTACGACTGGGACAGGGCTATGGCTACACCTTC.

With respect to this clonotype: A much larger clone is a single base away; this may be a read error. This chain uses TRBV2 with TRBJ1-2, with 10 bases aligning to TRBD1. The CDR3 contains 14 residues. CDR1 is SNHLY and CDR2 is FYNNEI in the germline V gene. V lost 7 bases to trimming and J lost 6 bases; unmatched junction nucleotides: 8. The CDR3 region is CASNPTGGVHGYTF. In DNA, the CDR3 is TGTGCCAGCAACCCGACAGGGGGCGTCCATGGCTACACCTTC.

This sequence joins TRBV29-1 and TRBJ1-6, with 8 bases identical to TRBD1. Trimming cost V 4 bases and J 8 bases; bases outside gene matches: 4. Germline CDR1 and CDR2: SQVTM and ANQGSEA. The CDR3 is 13 residues long. CDR3 residues: CSVGTGSHSPLHF. CDR3 bases: TGCAGCGTTGGGACAGGGAGTCATTCACCCCTCCACTTT.

Notes on this clonotype: Since a much larger clone is just one base distant, this may be a read error. The rearrangement links TRBV29-1 to TRBJ2-5; TRBD1 agrees at 8 bases. The CDR3 is 14 residues long. Looked up from germline, CDR1 is SQVTM and CDR2 is ANQGSEA. The junction had 10 bases not matched to a gene; V was cut back by 4 bases and J by 6 bases. CDR3 sequence: CSVVLQGARKTQYF. DNA of the CDR3: TGCAGCGTTGTGTTGCAGGGGGCCCGGAAGACCCAGTACTTC. Full variable domain (missing parts from reference TRBV29-1 and TRBJ2-5): SAVISQKPSRDICQRGTSLTIQCQVDSQVTMMFWYRQQPGQSLTLIATANQGSEATYESGFVIDKFPISRPNLTFSTLTVSNMSPEDSSIYLCSVVLQGARKTQYFGPGTRLLVL.

The rearrangement joins TRBV9 to TRBJ1-2; 7 nucleotides align to TRBD1. The CDR3 totals 15 residues. Germline loops: CDR1 SGDLS, CDR2 YYNGEE. Trimming removed 3 bases from V and 4 bases from J; junction bases left unmatched: 9. The CDR3 nucleotides are TGTGCCAGCAGCGAAACCGGGACAGCTACCTATGGCTACACCTTC. Translation gives CASSETGTATYGYTF.

The genes are TRBV2 and TRBJ1-4; 8 nucleotides line up with TRBD1. The CDR3 covers 15 residues. J gave up 6 bases and V 8 bases, and 11 bases lay outside the gene matches. Per the germline V gene, CDR1 is SNHLY and CDR2 is FYNNEI. Here the CDR3 DNA reads TGTGCCAGCGTTCGACAGGGGTTTGACTATGAAAAACTGTTTTTT. The encoded protein is CASVRQGFDYEKLFF.

The chain joins TRBV12-3 or TRBV12-4 to TRBJ1-1; 10 nucleotides line up with TRBD1. CDR3 length: 13 amino acids. V shed 6 bases and J 10 bases; nucleotides not matched to a gene: 8. The CDR3 is CASSGTGVGRAFF. As DNA, the CDR3 is TGTGCCAGCAGCGGGACAGGGGTGGGACGAGCTTTCTTT.

V and J are TRBV11-2 and TRBJ2-5; the D gene is possibly TRBD2 (6 bases). CDR1 and CDR2 (germline): SGHAT, FQNNGV. The V end was cut by 10 bases, the J end by 0 bases, with 12 bases between. The CDR3 loop spans 13 amino acids. The CDR3 DNA follows: TGTGCCACCCTCCGGGACTACCAAGAGACCCAGTACTTC. Translated, it gives CATLRDYQETQYF.

The count of this clonotype is one. This chain links TRBV15 with TRBJ2-5; perhaps TRBD2 as D (7 bases). Trimming took off 3 bases at V and 5 bases at J, with 13 bases between the two ends. Germline V gene data show CDR1 as LNHNV and CDR2 as YYDKDF (reference sequence). The CDR3 length is 14 residues. The CDR3 reads CATSSQWGGETQYF. The CDR3 DNA reads TGTGCCACCAGCAGCCAATGGGGGGGCGAGACCCAGTACTTC.

In this sample, this clonotype turned up many times. The chain uses TRBV12-3 or TRBV12-4 and TRBJ1-6, with a possible D match to TRBD1 (5 bases). The CDR3 contains 14 residues. V lost 7 bases and J lost 11, with 18 bases in between. The CDR3 here is CASKQGGGTTPLHF. CDR3 in DNA: TGTGCCAGCAAACAAGGCGGGGGAACGACACCCCTCCACTTT.

This clonotype was counted only a few times. This sequence joins TRBV29-1 and TRBJ1-3; D remains unclear. The CDR3 is 12 residues long. With 6 bases removed from V and 7 bases from J, the gap between germline ends came to 13 bases. Germline V lookup: CDR1 SQVTM, CDR2 ANQGSEA. The CDR3: CSVGSGVNTIYF. CDR3 sequence (DNA): TGCAGCGTAGGCTCGGGCGTGAACACCATATATTTT.

This clonotype showed up just a few times. The chain recombines TRBV5-1 with TRBJ1-4; D is perhaps TRBD1 (5 bases). The CDR3 runs to 16 residues. Trimming shortened V by 5 bases and J by 0 bases, and 14 bases separated the two germline ends. Germline V gives CDR1 SGHRS, CDR2 YFSETQ. The CDR3: CASSKGTAATNEKLFF. The CDR3 DNA sequence: TGCGCCAGCAGTAAGGGGACCGCCGCAACTAATGAAAAACTGTTTTTT.

The CDR3 coding sequence is TGCAGTGCTAGAGATATGGGGGCCAACGTCCTGACTTTC. As protein: CSARDMGANVLTF. V is TRBV20-1 and J is TRBJ2-6; no reliable D call. The CDR3 is 13 residues long. V was shortened by 0 bases and J by 4 bases, with 4 bases between the two germline ends. Germline CDR1 and CDR2: DFQATT and SNEGSKA (reference sequence).

This clonotype has ten or more counts. J is TRBJ1-4 and V is TRBV5-1; TRBD1 is a possible D gene (6 bases). V gave up 4 bases and J gave up 5 bases, with 12 bases separating them. The germline CDR1 and CDR2 sequences are SGHRS and YFSETQ. The CDR3 extends over 14 amino acids. The CDR3 nucleotides are TGCGCCAGCAGCCAGACAGGCAAGAATGAAAAACTGTTTTTT. Encoded protein: CASSQTGKNEKLFF.